This T cell receptor (beta chain) was obtained from a study of blood T cell repertoires in COVID-19. The CDR3 consists of 15 residues. V was pared by 5 bases and J by 8 bases, with 17 bases between. Germline-derived CDR1 and CDR2 are SGHDT and YYEEEE. Original data processing: Quantification of nucleated cells was approximated via reference gene primer amplification. Generated by immunoSEQ multiplex PCR, the TCRdb table keeps only in-frame clones and is missing some. Clone size and V and J calls were adopted from that table, with D and trimming inferred from the DNA. The sample includes fewer than 450,000 clones, 80% to 90% of them seen just once.

Source material: peripheral blood. The chain uses TRBV5-6 and TRBJ1-6; tentative D call: TRBD1 (5 bases). The source is a woman aged 45-60 years with COVID-19, enrolled during active disease. The CDR3 DNA is TGTGCCAGCAGTCAACCCTTGGGGCGGTATTCACCCCTCCACTTT. This translates into CASSQPLGRYSPLHF.